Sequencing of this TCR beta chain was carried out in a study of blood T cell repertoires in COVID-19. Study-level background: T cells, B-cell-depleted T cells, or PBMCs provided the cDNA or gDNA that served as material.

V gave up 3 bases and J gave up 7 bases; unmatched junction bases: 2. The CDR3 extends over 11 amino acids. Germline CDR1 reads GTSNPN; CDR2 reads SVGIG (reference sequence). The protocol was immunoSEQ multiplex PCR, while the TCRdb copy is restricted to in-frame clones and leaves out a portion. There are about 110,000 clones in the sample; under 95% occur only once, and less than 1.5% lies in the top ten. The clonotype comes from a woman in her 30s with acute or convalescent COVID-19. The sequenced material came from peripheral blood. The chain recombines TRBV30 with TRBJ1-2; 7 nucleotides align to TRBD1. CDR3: CAWSTGVGYTF. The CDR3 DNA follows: TGTGCCTGGAGCACAGGGGTTGGCTACACCTTC.